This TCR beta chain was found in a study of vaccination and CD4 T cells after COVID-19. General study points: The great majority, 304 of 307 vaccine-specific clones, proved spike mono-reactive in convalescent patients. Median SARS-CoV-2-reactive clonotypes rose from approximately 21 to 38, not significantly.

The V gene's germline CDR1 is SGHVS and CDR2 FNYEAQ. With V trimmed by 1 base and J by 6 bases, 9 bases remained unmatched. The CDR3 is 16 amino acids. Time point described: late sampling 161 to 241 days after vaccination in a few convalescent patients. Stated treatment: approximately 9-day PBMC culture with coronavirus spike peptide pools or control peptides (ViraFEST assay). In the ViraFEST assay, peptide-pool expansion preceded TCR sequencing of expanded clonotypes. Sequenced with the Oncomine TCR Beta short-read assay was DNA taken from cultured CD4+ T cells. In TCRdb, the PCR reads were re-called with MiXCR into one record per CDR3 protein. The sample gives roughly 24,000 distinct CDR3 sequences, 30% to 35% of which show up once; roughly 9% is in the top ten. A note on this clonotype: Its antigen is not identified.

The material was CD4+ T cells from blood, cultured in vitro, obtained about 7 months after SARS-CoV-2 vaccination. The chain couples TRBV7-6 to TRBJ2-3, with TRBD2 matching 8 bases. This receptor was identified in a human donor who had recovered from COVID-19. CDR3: CASSLDAGTRGDTQYF. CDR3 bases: TGTGCCAGCAGCTTAGACGCCGGGACTAGGGGCGATACGCAGTATTTT.